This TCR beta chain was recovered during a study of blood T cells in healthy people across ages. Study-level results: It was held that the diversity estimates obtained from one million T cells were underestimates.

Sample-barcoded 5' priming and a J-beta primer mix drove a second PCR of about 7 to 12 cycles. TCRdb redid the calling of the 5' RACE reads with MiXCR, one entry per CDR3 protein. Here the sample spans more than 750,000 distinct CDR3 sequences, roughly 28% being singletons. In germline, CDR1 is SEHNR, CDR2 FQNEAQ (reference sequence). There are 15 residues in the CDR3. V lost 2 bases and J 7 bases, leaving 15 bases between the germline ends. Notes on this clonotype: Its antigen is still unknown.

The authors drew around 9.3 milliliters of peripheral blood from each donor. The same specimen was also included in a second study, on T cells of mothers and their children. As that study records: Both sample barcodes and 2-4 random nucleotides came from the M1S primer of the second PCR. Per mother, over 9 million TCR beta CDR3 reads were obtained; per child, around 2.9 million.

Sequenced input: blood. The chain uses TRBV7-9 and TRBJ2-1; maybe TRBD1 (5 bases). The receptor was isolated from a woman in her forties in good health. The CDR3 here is CASSLRQGVDNEQFF. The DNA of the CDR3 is TGTGCCAGCAGCTTAAGGCAGGGCGTAGATAATGAGCAGTTCTTC.